This T cell receptor (beta chain) stems from a study of T cell repertoires in breast cancer (dated by TCRdb to 2016 to 2017). In terms of the full investigation: Tumors, lymph nodes and peripheral blood lymphocytes from breast cancer patients, as well as peripheral blood from healthy control donors, were profiled. On average, around 500,000 sequences per sample and approximately 9.5 reads per input cell were obtained by sequencing. Tumors and tumor-involved lymph nodes were minced and digested with Liberase and DNase, then filtered through 70-um and 40-um filters. Controls included nine healthy donors of an age range similar to the patients. Given the low mutational burden of breast cancer and the rarity of common mutations in breast cancer, it was reasoned that TCRs shared between breast cancer patients would target shared antigens. ER+/PR+ status was present in the majority of the roughly 19 patient tumors that were analyzed for shared TCRs. Blood samples were separated by Ficoll, whereas tumor-free lymph nodes were processed without any enzymatic digestion.

The study at large found these results: Emulsion RT-PCR was considered qualitative rather than quantitative, because transcript abundance and primer differences skewed the recovery of clones. Shared TCRs were encoded by various nucleotide sequences, which suggests selection and expansion based on antigen. Sentinel lymph nodes involved by tumor shared about fourfold more TCRs with matched tumor repertoires than tumor-free nodes did (roughly 8% versus 2%). Discarding singleton TCRs and sampling only part of each tumor may have missed genuine antitumor clones. Possible tumor specificity was suggested for some 17 TCR pairs that were shared across seven or more patient tumors yet rarely found in control blood. TRBV7 predominance was observed among shared TCRs, which possibly reflected tumor recognition or mispriming bias from eight TRBV7 primers.

The protocol used for the library was emulsion pairing. A second nested PCR with blocking oligos suppressed unpaired genes, then a third nested PCR added Illumina adaptors and barcodes. Each emulsion RT-PCR master mix contained about 4,500-280,000 T cells, with C-region, Stepout and V-region primers. The Micellula Emulsion and Purification Kit was used to make the emulsions, and Qiagen OneStep RT-PCR reagents were used for RT-PCR. Pooled libraries were sequenced on an Illumina MiSeq with paired-end 2 x 250 reads. As for the original processing: In Galaxy, read pairs were joined and then clipped at the engineered overlap into separate alpha and beta files, and any unclipped reads were discarded. Alpha-beta pairs were assigned using CompleteTCR, a MiTCR-based pipeline in which chains sharing read cluster identifiers are linked by an R script. TCR sequences observed only once, about 1-3.2%, were removed as potential sequencing errors. TCRdb ran its own pipeline on the public reads, namely fastp trimming at Q25 and MiXCR clone calling, and kept in-frame beta chains. Rows are unified per CDR3 protein, each entry keeping the most common DNA and genes. In this record, the V and J calls reflect TCRdb's handling and not the investigators' own analysis. The sample records tens of thousands of distinct CDR3 sequences, 35% to 50% of which are singletons. About 60% of the sample is in the top ten clones.

This clonotype was found a few times. Its specific antigen is unknown. The sample holds no much larger clone one base away, and base qualities are not on file. To analyze paired alpha-beta TCRs of CD8+ T cells, the study used an expanded emulsion RT-PCR method with primers covering all TCR V genes. Before emulsion RT-PCR, CD8+ T cells were isolated using a CD8 positive selection kit and then incubated overnight in 8 to 10 IU/mL IL-2. The CDR3, from cysteine to phenylalanine, totals 16 residues. Of all the DNA, just the CDR3 is kept, 48 bases in frame from base 1. Reading the germline V gene gives CDR1 SGHAT and CDR2 FQNNGV. V loses 3 bases, J loses 0 bases, and the germline ends lie 12 bases apart.

Sequenced input: CD8+ T cells. The chain couples TRBV11-2 to TRBJ1-3, with no D gene named confidently. This receptor was taken from a pool of human donors with breast cancer or a healthy control (not recorded which). The DNA reads as follows: TGTGCCAGCAGCTTCTATCTAACTACCTCTGGAAACACCATATATTTT. Its protein is CASSFYLTTSGNTIYF. Where the CDR3 stops, the reference TRBV11-2 and TRBJ1-3 genes take over; the full variable domain is EAGVAQSPRYKIIEKRQSVAFWCNPISGHATLYWYQQILGQGPKLLIQFQNNGVVDDSQLPKDRFSAERLKGVDSTLKIQPAKLEDSAVYLCASSFYLTTSGNTIYFGEGSWLTVV.